This TCR beta chain was obtained from a study of vaccination and CD4 T cells after COVID-19. Looking at the study overall: Median draw time for post-COVID samples was 101 days post-diagnosis (range 35 to 161). At a median approximately 72 days (range 14 to 241) after dose two, post-vaccine samples were obtained. As a positive control, some control cultures were given a CEFX pool, while others were given an HIV-1 Nef pool or no peptide.

The Oncomine TCR Beta short-read assay was applied to DNA of cultured CD4+ T cells. One entry per CDR3 protein, called by TCRdb with MiXCR from the PCR reads. The data hold 13,000 to 15,000 distinct CDR3 sequences, with over 50% observed a single time. This sample's treatment: 10-day PBMC culture with coronavirus spike peptide pools or control peptides (ViraFEST assay). The authors isolated CD4+ T cells by negative selection after about 10 days of culture. Germline CDR1 and CDR2: SGHAT and FQDESV (reference sequence). The V and J ends lost 5 bases and 3 bases respectively, with 17 bases between them. The CDR3 runs 15 residues. As for this clonotype: Its antigen remains unknown.

The sequence was collected from a human donor who had recovered from COVID-19. V gene TRBV11-1 combines with J gene TRBJ2-7, with D tentatively TRBD1 or TRBD2 (5 bases each). Source material: CD4+ T cells from blood, cultured in vitro. Here the CDR3 reads CASSPHQGPSYEQYF. The CDR3 DNA reads TGTGCCAGCAGCCCCCATCAGGGACCGAGCTACGAGCAGTACTTC.